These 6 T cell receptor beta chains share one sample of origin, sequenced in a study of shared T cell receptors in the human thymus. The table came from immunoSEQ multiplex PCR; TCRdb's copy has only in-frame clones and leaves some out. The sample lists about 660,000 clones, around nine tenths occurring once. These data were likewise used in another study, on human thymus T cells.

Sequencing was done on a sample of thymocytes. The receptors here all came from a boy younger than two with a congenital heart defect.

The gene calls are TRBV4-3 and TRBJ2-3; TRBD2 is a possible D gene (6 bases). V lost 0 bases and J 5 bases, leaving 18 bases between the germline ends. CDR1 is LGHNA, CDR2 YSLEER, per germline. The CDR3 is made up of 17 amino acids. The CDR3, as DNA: TGCGCCAGCAGCCAAGATTTCCGACTAGACTCTTTAGATACGCAGTATTTT. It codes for CASSQDFRLDSLDTQYF.

The CDR3 sequence: CASSQDRVPEQYF. The CDR3 bases are TGTGCCAGCAGCCAAGACAGGGTCCCCGAGCAGTACTTC. The V gene is TRBV14, the J gene TRBJ2-7, with TRBD1 as a possible D gene (5 bases). V was clipped by 0 bases and J by 6 bases, with 9 bases between them. CDR3 length equals 13 residues. Germline assignment: CDR1 SGHDN and CDR2 FVKESK.

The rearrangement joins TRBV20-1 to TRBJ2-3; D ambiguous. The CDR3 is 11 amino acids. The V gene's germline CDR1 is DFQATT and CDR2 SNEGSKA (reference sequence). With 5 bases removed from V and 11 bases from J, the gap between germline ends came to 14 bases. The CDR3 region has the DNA TGCAGTGCTTCCGCGCGTCGAGAGCAGTATTTT. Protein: CSASARREQYF.

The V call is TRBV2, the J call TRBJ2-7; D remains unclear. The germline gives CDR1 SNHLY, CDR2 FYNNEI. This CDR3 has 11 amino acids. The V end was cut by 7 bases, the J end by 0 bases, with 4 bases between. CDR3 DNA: TGTGCCAGCATTCTCTCCTACGAGCAGTACTTC. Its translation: CASILSYEQYF.

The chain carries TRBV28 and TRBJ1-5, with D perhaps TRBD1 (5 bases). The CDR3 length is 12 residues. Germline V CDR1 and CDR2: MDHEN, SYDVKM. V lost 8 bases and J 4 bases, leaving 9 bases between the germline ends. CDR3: CASEKGNQPQHF. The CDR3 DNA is TGTGCCAGCGAAAAGGGGAATCAGCCCCAGCATTTT.

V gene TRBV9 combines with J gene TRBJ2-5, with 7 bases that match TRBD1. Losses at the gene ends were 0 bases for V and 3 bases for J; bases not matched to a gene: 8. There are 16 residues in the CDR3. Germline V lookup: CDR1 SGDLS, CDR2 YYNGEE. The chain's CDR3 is CASSVDRRTGKETQYF. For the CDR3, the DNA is TGTGCCAGCAGCGTAGATCGAAGGACAGGAAAAGAGACCCAGTACTTC.